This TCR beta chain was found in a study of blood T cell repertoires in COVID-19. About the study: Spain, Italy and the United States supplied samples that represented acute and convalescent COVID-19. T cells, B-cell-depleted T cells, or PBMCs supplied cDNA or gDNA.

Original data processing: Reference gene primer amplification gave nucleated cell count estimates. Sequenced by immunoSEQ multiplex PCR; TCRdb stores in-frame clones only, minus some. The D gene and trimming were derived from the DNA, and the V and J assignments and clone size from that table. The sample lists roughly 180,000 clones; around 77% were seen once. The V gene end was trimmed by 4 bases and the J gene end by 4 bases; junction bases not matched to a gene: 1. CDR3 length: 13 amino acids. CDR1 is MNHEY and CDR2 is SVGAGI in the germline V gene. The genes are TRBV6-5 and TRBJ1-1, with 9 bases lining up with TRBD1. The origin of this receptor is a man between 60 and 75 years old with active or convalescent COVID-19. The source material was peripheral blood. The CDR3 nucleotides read TGTGCCAGCAGTTTGACAGGGGGCACTGAAGCTTTCTTT. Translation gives CASSLTGGTEAFF.